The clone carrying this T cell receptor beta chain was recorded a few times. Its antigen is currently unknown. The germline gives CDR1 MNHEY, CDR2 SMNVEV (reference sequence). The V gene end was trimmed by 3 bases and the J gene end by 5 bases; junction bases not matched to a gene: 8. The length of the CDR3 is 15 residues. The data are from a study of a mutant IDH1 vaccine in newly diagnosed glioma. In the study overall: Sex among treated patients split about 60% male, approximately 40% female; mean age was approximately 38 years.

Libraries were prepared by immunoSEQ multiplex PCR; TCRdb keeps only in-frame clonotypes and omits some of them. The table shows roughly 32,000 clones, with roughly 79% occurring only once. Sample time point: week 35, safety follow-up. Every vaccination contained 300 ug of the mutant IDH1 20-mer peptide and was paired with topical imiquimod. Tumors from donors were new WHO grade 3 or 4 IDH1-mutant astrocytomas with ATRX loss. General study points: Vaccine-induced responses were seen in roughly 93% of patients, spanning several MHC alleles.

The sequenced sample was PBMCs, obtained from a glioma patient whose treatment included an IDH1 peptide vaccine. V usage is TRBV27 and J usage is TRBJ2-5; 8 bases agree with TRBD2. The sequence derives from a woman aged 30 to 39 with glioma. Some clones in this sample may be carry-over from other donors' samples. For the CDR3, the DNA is TGTGCCAGCAGTTTTCTAGCGGGCTTTAGGGAGACCCAGTACTTC. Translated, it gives CASSFLAGFRETQYF.